A selection of T cell receptor beta chains follows, all from one sample in a study of T cell responses to AZD1222 COVID-19 vaccine. Profiled with immunoSEQ multiplex PCR; TCRdb holds only in-frame clones, not every one. The table lists tens of thousands of clones, roughly 88% of them singletons. The input for sequencing was peripheral blood, taken 28 days after the second dose of the MenACWY control vaccine. These receptor sequences come from an adult who received the MenACWY meningococcal vaccine as a control. CDR3s include the opening cysteine and the closing phenylalanine or tryptophan. A D gene is named only where the DNA matches it firmly.

j_gene,v_gene,d_gene,CDR3aa,CDR3nt
TRBJ2-7,TRBV10-1,.,CASPPRSANDEQYF,TGCGCCAGCCCCCCGAGGTCGGCCAACGACGAGCAGTACTTC
TRBJ1-2,TRBV3-1/TRBV3-2,.,CASSLTRGYTF,TGTGCCAGCAGCCTGACCCGGGGCTACACCTTC
TRBJ1-1,TRBV3-1/TRBV3-2,.,CASSLAGDTEAFF,TGTGCCAGCAGCCTGGCGGGGGACACTGAAGCTTTCTTT
TRBJ1-2,TRBV9,TRBD1,CASSDRTGVDGYTF,TGTGCCAGCAGCGACCGGACAGGGGTAGATGGCTACACCTTC
TRBJ2-3,TRBV18,.,CASSPVFPPEGTQYF,TGTGCCAGCTCACCAGTCTTCCCACCCGAGGGTACGCAGTATTTT
TRBJ2-5,TRBV7-2,.,CASGTRQETQYF,TGTGCCAGCGGGACAAGGCAAGAGACCCAGTACTTC
TRBJ2-7,TRBV5-6,.,CASNKDSYSYEQYF,TGTGCCAGCAACAAGGACAGCTACTCCTACGAGCAGTACTTC
TRBJ2-5,TRBV3-1/TRBV3-2,TRBD1,CASRGQGVETQYF,TGTGCCAGCAGAGGACAGGGGGTTGAGACCCAGTACTTC
TRBJ1-1,TRBV30,TRBD1,CAWSWTGGFTEAFF,TGTGCCTGGAGTTGGACAGGGGGCTTCACTGAAGCTTTCTTT
TRBJ2-7,TRBV18,TRBD2,CASSPQTSGGPSSYEQYF,TGTGCCAGCTCACCACAGACTAGCGGGGGGCCGAGCTCCTACGAGCAGTACTTC
TRBJ1-1,TRBV9,.,CASSPRRQGNTEAFF,TGTGCCAGCAGCCCCCGGAGGCAGGGGAACACTGAAGCTTTCTTT